The rows below give T cell receptor beta chains drawn from one sample of a study of T cells after yellow fever vaccination. TCRdb independently ran MiXCR on the 5' RACE reads; one entry per CDR3 protein. The sample lists roughly 500,000 distinct CDR3 sequences; about 19% were seen once. Source: PBMCs, taken 15 days after the yellow fever booster vaccination. The receptors shown here come from a man between 25 and 39 years old who received the YFV17D yellow fever vaccine. Each CDR3 is given without its conserved first and last residue. The order of the fields is V gene, D gene, J gene, CDR3 protein. D genes are given only for firm matches.

>TRBV5-1|.|TRBJ2-2
ASSSQTPWLGTGELF
>TRBV2|TRBD1|TRBJ1-1
ASSAQGTVTEAF
>TRBV14|.|TRBJ2-2
ASSPGTAVRNTGELF
>TRBV12-3/TRBV12-4|.|TRBJ1-5
ASSLSLHQPQH
>TRBV20-1|.|TRBJ2-1
SAFLSSYNEQF
>TRBV9|.|TRBJ2-2
ASSVGQGRVTGELF
>TRBV11-2|.|TRBJ2-5
ASRITYAYQETQY
>TRBV12-3/TRBV12-4|TRBD1|TRBJ1-6
ASSHSGQAWNSPLH
>TRBV19|.|TRBJ2-1
ASSPNRVPWF
>TRBV5-1|.|TRBJ2-3
ASSLISLTDTQY
>TRBV4-3|TRBD2|TRBJ2-2
ASSPSGTSVVGGELF
>TRBV7-8|TRBD1|TRBJ2-7
ASSFRGDRGLTYEQY
>TRBV6-2/TRBV6-3|.|TRBJ2-1
ATQGWGSVLF
>TRBV7-9|TRBD1|TRBJ1-4
ASSLEIQGANEKLF
>TRBV29-1|TRBD1|TRBJ2-3
SEHRGWDTQY
>TRBV20-1|.|TRBJ2-7
SARMVNSYEQY
>TRBV20-1|.|TRBJ2-7
SAIGQPYEQY
>TRBV6-2/TRBV6-3|.|TRBJ2-5
ASSYPGREPPETQY
>TRBV3-1|TRBD1|TRBJ1-2
ASSQGTGGRGGYT
>TRBV19|TRBD2|TRBJ2-7
ASSKLKTSGQSYEQY
>TRBV29-1|.|TRBJ2-5
SVPVLTPLQETQY
>TRBV7-2|TRBD2|TRBJ2-3
ASSSTSGSWDTQY
>TRBV20-1|TRBD2|TRBJ2-1
SAPISGRSGNEQF
>TRBV6-1|TRBD1|TRBJ2-2
AGGQGNGELF
>TRBV30|TRBD2|TRBJ2-1
AWSVWLAGGGQF
>TRBV30|.|TRBJ2-1
AWLGSSYNEQF
>TRBV20-1|TRBD2|TRBJ2-1
SASQKVSGGYNEQF